Listed here are 10 T cell receptor beta chains from one sample, sequenced in a study of blood T cells in healthy people across ages. Through a sample-barcoded 5' primer and a J-beta primer mix, a second PCR was run for roughly 6 to 11 cycles. MiXCR was run by TCRdb on the 5' RACE reads, yielding one entry per CDR3 protein. The data contain fewer than 750,000 distinct CDR3 sequences, 40% to 50% of them singletons. Sequencing used blood. The origin of the receptors is a man older than 75 in good health.

The chain recombines TRBV20-1 with TRBJ2-7, with 7 bases lining up with TRBD2. The ends lost 3 bases at V and 4 bases at J; junction bases unmatched: 6. CDR3 size: 13 residues. Germline CDR1 and CDR2: DFQATT and SNEGSKA (reference sequence). CDR3 region: CSARGGGLYEQYF. CDR3 coding DNA: TGCAGTGCTAGGGGCGGGGGTTTATACGAGCAGTACTTC.

Concerning this clonotype itself: A junction end diverges from the germline sequence, so it may reflect a read error. The V and J genes are TRBV3-1 and TRBJ2-7; TRBD2 matches at 8 bases. Germline CDR1 is LGHDT and CDR2 is YNNKEL (reference sequence). The CDR3 is made up of 16 amino acids. CDR3 in DNA: TGTGCCGGCAGACGCCAGGAGCGGGAGCATTCCTACGAGCAGTACTTC. Amino acids: CAGRRQEREHSYEQYF.

This clonotype has more than one count but fewer than ten. The chain employs TRBV9 and TRBJ1-6, with D uncertain. The germline CDR1 and CDR2 sequences are SGDLS and YYNGEE. CDR3 length: 14 residues. The V gene lost 4 bases and the J gene lost 9 bases, with 14 bases spanning the gap. The CDR3 DNA reads as TGTGCCAGCAGCCCGCGGGTCGGAGGTTCACCCCTCCACTTT. Its translation is CASSPRVGGSPLHF.

V usage is TRBV20-1 and J usage is TRBJ2-3; D possibly corresponds to TRBD2 (5 bases). The CDR3 extends over 14 amino acids. Germline CDR1 is DFQATT and CDR2 is SNEGSKA (reference sequence). The ends were cut back, 0 bases at V and 4 bases at J, with 11 bases in the middle. Here the CDR3 reads CSARDVLAADTQYF. CDR3 nucleotides: TGCAGTGCTAGAGATGTTCTAGCCGCAGATACGCAGTATTTT.

CDR3 residues: CASSVTPYEQYF. The CDR3 DNA reads as TGTGCCAGCAGCGTGACCCCGTACGAGCAGTACTTC. The chain joins TRBV7-2 to TRBJ2-7, with D unresolved. The CDR3 sequence is 12 residues long. Trimming removed 5 bases from V and 4 bases from J, with 9 bases in between. The germline V gene has CDR1 SGHTA and CDR2 FQGNSA.

The table lists this clonotype with a few counts. The CDR3 protein is CSVKFVGTGFYNEQFF. DNA of the CDR3: TGCAGCGTTAAATTCGTCGGGACAGGGTTTTACAATGAGCAGTTCTTC. V is TRBV29-1 and J is TRBJ2-1; 9 bases match TRBD1. V gave up 5 bases and J gave up 4 bases; unmatched junction bases: 12. This CDR3 has 16 amino acids. Germline V gene sequence: CDR1 SQVTM, CDR2 ANQGSEA.

The CDR3 here is CASSQDLDRGSNIQYF. The CDR3 DNA follows: TGCGCCAGCAGCCAAGACCTGGACAGGGGGTCGAACATTCAGTACTTC. The chain recombines TRBV4-3 with TRBJ2-4; 10 bases fit TRBD1. The CDR3 is 16 residues long. The V gene's germline CDR1 is LGHNA and CDR2 YSLEER. The J segment lost 7 bases and the V segment lost 0 bases, leaving 6 bases of the junction unmatched.

This clonotype has only a few counts. This chain connects TRBV7-2 to TRBJ2-1; tentatively, D is TRBD2 (5 bases). The germline V gene encodes CDR1 SGHTA and CDR2 FQGNSA. Trimming pared 5 bases from V and 3 bases from J, leaving 20 bases between. The CDR3 extends over 17 amino acids. The CDR3 nucleotides are TGTGCCAGCAGCCCCCAGGCGCGGGCCCTAAACTACAATGAGCAGTTCTTC. Its translation is CASSPQARALNYNEQFF.

The gene calls are TRBV5-1 and TRBJ2-3; 9 bases are shared with TRBD1. Germline V CDR1 and CDR2: SGHRS, YFSETQ. The CDR3 runs 16 residues. V lost 3 bases, J lost 0 bases, and 5 bases stayed unmatched. CDR3 residues: CASSSTGTGSTDTQYF. The CDR3 region has the DNA TGCGCCAGCAGCTCAACCGGGACAGGGAGCACAGATACGCAGTATTTT.

Written as DNA, the CDR3 is TGTGCCAGCAGGGACAGATACAATGAGCAGTTCTTC. This gives the protein CASRDRYNEQFF. This chain connects TRBV2 to TRBJ2-1; D might be TRBD1 (6 bases). Germline V lookup: CDR1 SNHLY, CDR2 FYNNEI. The V end lost 6 bases, the J end lost 4 bases, and 7 bases lay between the germline ends. CDR3 length: 12 residues.